The source of this T cell receptor (beta chain) is a study of T-cell memory formation after mild COVID-19 (dated by TCRdb to the early 2020s). As for the study more broadly: TCR sequence clusters from the two donors were largely donor specific. In a couple of donors, T-cell clones that expanded and contracted after mild COVID-19 were tracked by sequencing TCRalpha and TCRbeta repertoires over time. The cohort comprised two young, previously healthy adult volunteers, one female and one male.

Sequencer: Illumina NovaSeq 6000. TCRalpha and TCRbeta cDNA libraries were constructed by 5'RACE with constant-segment primers, with sample barcodes and unique molecular identifiers being introduced. RNA was extracted from every sample with Trizol reagent. Amplification of the libraries took two PCR steps, and the second step added a second sample barcode plus Illumina TruSeq adapters. Libraries were sequenced on an Illumina NovaSeq with 2 x 150 bp paired-end reads. As for how the authors treated the data: With migec v1.2.7, reads were demultiplexed and then collapsed into UMI-guided consensus sequences. Using mixcr v2.1.11, UMI consensuses were aligned to TRA and TRB V and J templates and then assembled into clonotypes. A clonotype was counted as expanded or contracted only if both edgeR and NoisET called the change significant, with noise models trained on biological replicates. For edgeR calls, the thresholds were a false discovery rate-adjusted p below 0.01 and a log2 fold-change of 1. As an exploratory analysis of dynamics, PCA with hierarchical clustering was applied to max-normalized trajectories of the 1000 most abundant clonotypes. Separately sequenced CD4+ and CD8+ repertoires were used to assign a CD4 or CD8 phenotype to each responding clone. In TCRdb, the public reads were trimmed at Q25 with fastp and aligned with MiXCR, with productive beta chains retained. Every distinct CDR3 protein forms one entry, paired with its most common genes and DNA. TCRdb assigned the V and J calls; the authors' analysis was not used. The sample has a few hundred thousand distinct CDR3 sequences on record, about 16% of them singletons. Over 20% of the sample rests with the top ten.

PBMCs were isolated by Ficoll-Paque density gradient centrifugation. V drops 2 bases and J drops 5 bases, leaving 15 bases in between. The CDR3 starts with the cysteine, ends with the phenylalanine, and has 15 residues. The only DNA kept is the CDR3, 45 bases in frame from the first base. CDR1 is given as MGHRA and CDR2 as YSYEKL, both from the germline V gene. With respect to this clonotype: Its antigen remains unidentified. Base qualities are not at hand, and no much larger clone is one base apart.

Summary of the overall study and its limitations: SARS-CoV-2 specificity was not confirmed for the second-wave clones peaking on day 37. The study included only a couple of mild cases, and larger cohorts that include severe cases with pre-infection samples were judged to be necessary. Clones contracting from day 15 to 85 had balanced CD4/CD8 phenotypes, while a second wave expanding from day 15 to 37 was biased towards CD4+. Some responding clones were found in pre-infection memory, which suggests that pre-existing cross-reactive memory T cells took part in the SARS-CoV-2 response. Contracting CD4+ clones appeared mostly in the CM and EM memory subsets, whereas CD8+ clones were enriched in EMRA.

Sequenced input: PBMCs or a T cell subset sorted from them (not recorded which). The sequence was obtained from a man aged 18 to 35 who had mild COVID-19 (a few samples of this study predate the infection). The sample titles of this study are shuffled in the database, so cell type and time point are left out; the donor was told from shared clones. The chain is encoded by TRBV4-1 joined to TRBJ2-5; perhaps TRBD1 is the D gene, with 6 bases matching. The nucleotide sequence reads TGCGCCAGCAGCCAACTGGGGGCGAAAGGGGAGACCCAGTACTTC. Its coded protein is CASSQLGAKGETQYF.